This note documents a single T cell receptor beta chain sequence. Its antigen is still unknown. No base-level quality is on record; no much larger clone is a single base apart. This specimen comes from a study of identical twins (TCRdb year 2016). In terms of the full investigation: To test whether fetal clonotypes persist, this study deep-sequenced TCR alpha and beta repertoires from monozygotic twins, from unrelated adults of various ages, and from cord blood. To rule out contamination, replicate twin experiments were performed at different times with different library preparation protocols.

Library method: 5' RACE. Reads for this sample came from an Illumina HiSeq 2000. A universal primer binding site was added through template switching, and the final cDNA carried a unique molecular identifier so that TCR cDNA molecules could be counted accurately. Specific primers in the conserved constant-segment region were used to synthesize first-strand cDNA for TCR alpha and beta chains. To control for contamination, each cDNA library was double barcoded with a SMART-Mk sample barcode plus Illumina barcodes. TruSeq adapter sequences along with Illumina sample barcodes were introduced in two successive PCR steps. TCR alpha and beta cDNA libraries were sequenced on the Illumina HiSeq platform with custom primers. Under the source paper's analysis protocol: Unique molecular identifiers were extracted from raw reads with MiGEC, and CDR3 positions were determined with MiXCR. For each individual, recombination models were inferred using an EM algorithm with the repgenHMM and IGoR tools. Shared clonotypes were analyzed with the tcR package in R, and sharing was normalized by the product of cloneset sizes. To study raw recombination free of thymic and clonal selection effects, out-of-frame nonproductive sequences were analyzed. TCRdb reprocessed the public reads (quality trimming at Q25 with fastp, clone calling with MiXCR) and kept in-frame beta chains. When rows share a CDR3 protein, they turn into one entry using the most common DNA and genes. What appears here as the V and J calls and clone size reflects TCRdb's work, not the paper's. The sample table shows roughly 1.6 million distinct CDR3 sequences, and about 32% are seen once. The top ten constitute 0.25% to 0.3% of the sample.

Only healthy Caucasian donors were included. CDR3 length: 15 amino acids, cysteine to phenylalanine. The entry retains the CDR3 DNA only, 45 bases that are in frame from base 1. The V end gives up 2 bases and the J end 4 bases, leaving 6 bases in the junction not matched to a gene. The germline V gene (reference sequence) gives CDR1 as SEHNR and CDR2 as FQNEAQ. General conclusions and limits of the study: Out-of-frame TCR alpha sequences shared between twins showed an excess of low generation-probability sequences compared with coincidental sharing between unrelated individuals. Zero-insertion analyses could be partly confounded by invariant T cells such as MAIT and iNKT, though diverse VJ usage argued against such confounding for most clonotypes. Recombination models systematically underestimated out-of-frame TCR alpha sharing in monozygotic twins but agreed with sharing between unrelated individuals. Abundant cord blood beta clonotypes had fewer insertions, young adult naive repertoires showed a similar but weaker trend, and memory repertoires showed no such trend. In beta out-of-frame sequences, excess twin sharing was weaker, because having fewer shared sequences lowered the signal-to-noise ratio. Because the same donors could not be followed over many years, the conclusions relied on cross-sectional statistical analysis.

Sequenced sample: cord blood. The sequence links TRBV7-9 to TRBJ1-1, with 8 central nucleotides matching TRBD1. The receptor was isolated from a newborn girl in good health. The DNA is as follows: TGTGCCAGCAGCTTACAGGGGGCGAGCGGCACTGAAGCTTTCTTT. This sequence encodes CASSLQGASGTEAFF.